This T cell receptor beta chain was observed in a study of blood T cell repertoires in COVID-19. In the study overall: Sources were T cells, B-cell-depleted T cells, or PBMCs; the material itself was cDNA or gDNA.

Sequencing used immunoSEQ multiplex PCR; TCRdb keeps in-frame clones, though not all of them. The sample has 55,000 to 65,000 clones, 70% to 85% seen once. Per germline, CDR1 MNHEY and CDR2 SVGAGI. V was clipped by 6 bases and J by 7 bases, with 16 bases between them. This CDR3 has 14 residues. The receptor's source is a woman between 55 and 75 years old with acute or convalescent COVID-19. The sample was peripheral blood. The V and J genes are TRBV6-5 and TRBJ2-1, with D unclear. The CDR3 spells CASRTEAVSNEQFF. For the CDR3, the DNA is TGTGCCAGCAGAACCGAGGCAGTCTCGAATGAGCAGTTCTTC.